This TCR beta chain was captured by sequencing in a study of T cells in localized non-small cell lung cancer. This clone was seen a single time. Antigen: not known. Overall study findings and caveats: Uninvolved adjacent lung showed peak T cell clonality, exceeding tumor. Overall survival was longer when the density of T cells in the blood was higher. Because researchers sequenced only one region of the tumor, heterogeneity is still possible. Out of the top 100 tumor clones, a median around 56 were seen in adjacent lung.

Measured with immunoSEQ multiplex PCR; TCRdb has only the in-frame clones, and not every one. The sample shows some 25,000 clones, roughly 90% of them seen only once. The CDR3 has 16 amino acids. V shed 4 bases and J shed 0 bases, with 14 bases lying between them. The germline CDR1 and CDR2 sequences are SGDLS and YYNGEE. The genes are TRBV9 and TRBJ2-1; a weak D match, TRBD1 (5 bases). The sequencing here drew on peripheral blood, taken before any cancer treatment. This TCR came from a female donor older than 55 with stage II squamous cell lung carcinoma. CDR3 residues: CASSPLWGSSYNEQFF. Written as DNA, the CDR3 is TGTGCCAGCAGCCCTCTTTGGGGCAGCTCCTACAATGAGCAGTTCTTC.